Listed below are T cell receptor beta chains from one sample, sequenced in a study of cytomegalovirus exposure and HLA in healthy donors. Profiling relied on immunoSEQ multiplex PCR, and the TCRdb table lists in-frame clones only, not all of them. The table lists about 130,000 clones, about 80% of them singletons. The sequencing sample was made of PBMCs. All receptors derive from a man aged 25 to 40 in good health and CMV-seronegative. Each CDR3 is given with its conserved first and last residue. The D gene is left open where the match is weak. Clone size is given for some rows only: seen once, a few or many times, or a class if the clone is expanded.

>TRBV5-1|TRBD1|NA|TRBJ1-1
CASCRDRGANMNTEAFF
TGCGCCAGCTGCCGGGACAGGGGCGCTAATATGAACACTGAAGCTTTCTTT
>TRBV27|NA|NA|TRBJ2-2
CASRGFDANTGELFF
TGTGCCAGCAGGGGCTTTGACGCTAACACCGGGGAGCTGTTTTTT
>TRBV6-5|NA|few|TRBJ2-7
CASSYDGNYEQYF
TGTGCCAGCAGTTACGACGGGAACTACGAGCAGTACTTC
>TRBV5-1|TRBD1|NA|TRBJ1-4
CASSGTATNEKLFF
TGCGCCAGCAGCGGGACAGCAACTAATGAAAAACTGTTTTTT
>TRBV11-3|NA|NA|TRBJ2-1
CASSLDIGGNEQFF
TGTGCCAGCAGCTTAGACATAGGGGGCAATGAGCAGTTCTTC
>TRBV28|NA|NA|TRBJ2-7
CASTSIVQLYEQYF
TGTGCCAGCACCTCGATAGTGCAACTTTACGAGCAGTACTTC
>TRBV2|TRBD2|NA|TRBJ2-7
CASRSPGLAVGYEQYF
TGTGCCAGCAGGTCGCCGGGACTAGCAGTAGGGTACGAGCAGTACTTC
>TRBV29-1|NA|NA|TRBJ1-1
CSAPRGAEAFF
TGCAGCGCCCCGCGGGGGGCTGAAGCTTTCTTT
>TRBV27|TRBD2|NA|TRBJ2-1
CASSLLLAGGSNEQFF
TGTGCCAGCAGTTTGCTACTAGCGGGAGGGAGCAATGAGCAGTTCTTC
>TRBV6-5|TRBD1|NA|TRBJ2-7
CASSYVRTGGLYEQYF
TGTGCCAGCAGTTACGTACGGACAGGGGGCCTCTACGAGCAGTACTTC
>TRBV30|NA|NA|TRBJ2-4
CAWEGAAGDNIQYF
TGTGCCTGGGAGGGGGCAGCGGGAGATAACATTCAGTACTTC
>TRBV6-4|TRBD2|few|TRBJ2-7
CASSDSGTSGFGVQYF
TGTGCCAGCAGTGATTCCGGGACTAGCGGGTTCGGAGTGCAGTACTTC
>TRBV19|NA|NA|TRBJ2-2
CASSVGLLRLFF
TGTGCCAGTAGTGTAGGACTCTTGCGGCTGTTTTTT
>TRBV10-3|NA|NA|TRBJ2-7
CAISATDWEQYF
TGTGCCATCAGTGCCACCGACTGGGAGCAGTACTTC
>TRBV18|NA|NA|TRBJ1-2
CASSRTGNYGYTF
TGTGCCAGCTCACGAACAGGGAACTATGGCTACACCTTC
>TRBV27|NA|NA|TRBJ1-2
CATVGQTKTNHYGYTF
TGTGCCACCGTTGGACAGACGAAGACCAACCACTATGGCTACACCTTC
>TRBV7-9|TRBD1|NA|TRBJ1-1
CASSFVTGATEAFF
TGTGCCAGCAGCTTCGTAACAGGGGCCACTGAAGCTTTCTTT
>TRBV9|TRBD2|NA|TRBJ2-7
CASSPGLAGFEQYF
TGTGCCAGCAGCCCCGGACTAGCGGGGTTCGAGCAGTACTTC
>TRBV28|TRBD1|NA|TRBJ1-5
CASSVLPGQEKSQHF
TGTGCCAGCAGCGTTCTCCCGGGACAGGAGAAGTCCCAGCATTTT
>TRBV19|NA|NA|TRBJ2-7
CASSTGPTAEQYF
TGTGCCAGTAGTACAGGACCGACAGCGGAGCAGTACTTC
>TRBV13|TRBD1|NA|TRBJ2-7
CASERTGVNEQYF
TGTGCCAGCGAACGAACAGGGGTAAACGAGCAGTACTTC
>TRBV29-1|NA|NA|TRBJ1-1
CSVVTGEAFF
TGCAGCGTTGTAACAGGAGAAGCTTTCTTT
>TRBV30|NA|NA|TRBJ2-1
CAWRDYYNEQFF
TGTGCCTGGAGGGACTACTACAATGAGCAGTTCTTC
>TRBV10-3|NA|NA|TRBJ1-3
CAISESQRGSGNTIYF
TGTGCCATCAGTGAGTCGCAGCGGGGCTCTGGAAACACCATATATTTT
>TRBV6-6|NA|few|TRBJ2-1
CASSYPFGSSYNEQFF
TGTGCCAGCAGTTACCCCTTTGGGAGCTCCTACAATGAGCAGTTCTTC
>TRBV5-6|TRBD2|NA|TRBJ2-7
CASSLQREGLYEQYF
TGTGCCAGCAGCCTTCAGCGGGAGGGTCTCTACGAGCAGTACTTC
>TRBV29-1|NA|NA|TRBJ2-7
CSVGDYEQYF
TGCAGCGTCGGTGACTACGAGCAGTACTTC
>TRBV5-6|NA|few|TRBJ2-3
CASSYGLPADTQYF
TGTGCCAGCAGCTACGGACTGCCCGCGGATACGCAGTATTTT
>TRBV5-4|TRBD2|NA|TRBJ2-1
CASSFRTSEHNEQFF
TGTGCCAGCAGCTTCCGGACTAGCGAGCACAATGAGCAGTTCTTC
>TRBV7-9|TRBD1|NA|TRBJ2-4
CASSLGPGQGLLGKNIQYF
TGTGCCAGCAGCCTGGGCCCGGGACAGGGGTTGTTGGGCAAAAACATTCAGTACTTC
>TRBV11-2|TRBD2|NA|TRBJ2-1
CASSLHGIAGYNEQFF
TGTGCCAGCAGCTTACACGGAATAGCGGGTTACAATGAGCAGTTCTTC
>TRBV7-9|TRBD1|few|TRBJ1-4
CASSYGTGEEKLFF
TGTGCCAGCAGCTACGGGACAGGAGAAGAAAAACTGTTTTTT
>TRBV7-7|TRBD2|NA|TRBJ2-7
CASSSGLAGRNEQYF
TGTGCCAGCAGCTCCGGACTAGCGGGAAGAAACGAGCAGTACTTC
>TRBV5-4|TRBD1|NA|TRBJ1-1
CASSRQGDTEAFF
TGTGCCAGCAGCCGACAGGGTGACACTGAAGCTTTCTTT
>TRBV6-5|TRBD1|NA|TRBJ2-3
CASSYSWDRGADTQYF
TGTGCCAGCAGTTACTCGTGGGACAGGGGTGCAGATACGCAGTATTTT
>TRBV5-1|TRBD1|NA|TRBJ1-1
CASSFTGEGTEAFF
TGCGCCAGCAGCTTTACAGGGGAAGGCACTGAAGCTTTCTTT
>TRBV27|TRBD1|NA|TRBJ1-2
CASSPNRGIYGYTF
TGTGCCAGCAGTCCGAACAGGGGCATCTATGGCTACACCTTC
>TRBV12-5|NA|NA|TRBJ1-2
CASGQTVTYGYTF
TGTGCTAGTGGTCAGACAGTGACTTATGGCTACACCTTC
>TRBV2|NA|NA|TRBJ2-1
CASSLRSEQFF
TGTGCCAGCAGTCTTCGTAGTGAGCAGTTCTTC
>TRBV27|NA|NA|TRBJ2-7
CASSLSSNRLYEQYF
TGTGCCAGCAGTTTATCCTCTAACAGGCTCTACGAGCAGTACTTC
>TRBV9|NA|NA|TRBJ1-1
CASSVVGADTEAFF
TGTGCCAGCAGCGTAGTAGGGGCAGACACTGAAGCTTTCTTT
>TRBV27|TRBD2|NA|TRBJ2-7
CASSLGTSGRGYEQYF
TGTGCCAGCAGTCTCGGGACTAGCGGGAGGGGATACGAGCAGTACTTC
>TRBV28|NA|NA|TRBJ2-1
CASSRVVNEQFF
TGTGCCAGCAGCCGGGTTGTAAATGAGCAGTTCTTC
>TRBV28|TRBD2|NA|TRBJ2-7
CASSHTIGGGYEQYF
TGTGCCAGCAGCCACACCATCGGGGGGGGCTACGAGCAGTACTTC
>TRBV10-3|NA|few|TRBJ1-4
CAITGDIGEKLFF
TGTGCCATCACCGGGGACATCGGGGAAAAACTGTTTTTT
>TRBV10-3|NA|NA|TRBJ2-7
CAISDEGVGQYF
TGTGCCATCAGTGATGAAGGGGTTGGCCAGTACTTC
>TRBV7-9|NA|few|TRBJ2-3
CASSLVLAPTDTQYF
TGTGCCAGCAGCTTAGTCTTAGCCCCCACAGATACGCAGTATTTT
>TRBV5-1|TRBD1|few|TRBJ2-7
CASSPGTGGAYEQYF
TGCGCCAGCAGCCCCGGGACAGGGGGAGCCTACGAGCAGTACTTC
>TRBV27|TRBD1|NA|TRBJ2-5
CASSLGQGVQETQYF
TGTGCCAGCAGTTTGGGACAGGGGGTTCAAGAGACCCAGTACTTC
>TRBV27|TRBD1|NA|TRBJ2-7
CASSLSIPARQGVMNEQYF
TGTGCCAGCAGTTTATCGATACCCGCTAGACAGGGGGTTATGAACGAGCAGTACTTC
>TRBV28|TRBD2|NA|TRBJ2-1
CASIKLAGVYNEQFF
TGTGCCAGCATAAAACTAGCGGGAGTTTACAATGAGCAGTTCTTC